This is a list of T cell receptor beta chains from one sample in a study of blood T cells in healthy people across ages. TCRdb reanalysed the 5' RACE reads using MiXCR and keeps one entry per CDR3 protein. The table lists over 950,000 distinct CDR3 sequences, roughly half of them singletons. The sample consisted of blood. The receptors derive from a woman aged 55 to 70 in good health. Each CDR3 is given with its conserved first and last residue. A D gene is named only where the DNA matches it firmly. The listing skips clone size in some rows; elsewhere it reads once, few, many or a size class.

few	TRBV6-5	TRBJ2-3	TRBD2	CASSTGTSETDTQYF	TGTGCCAGCAGTACTGGGACTAGCGAAACAGATACGCAGTATTTT
.	TRBV7-6	TRBJ2-3	.	CASSAVGPPADTQYF	TGTGCCAGCAGCGCTGTCGGACCTCCTGCGGATACGCAGTATTTT
.	TRBV4-2	TRBJ1-6	.	CASSQDVGVNNSPLHF	TGTGCCAGCAGCCAAGATGTGGGAGTGAATAATTCACCCCTCCACTTT
many	TRBV9	TRBJ1-6	TRBD1	CASGQAGGLNNSPLHF	TGTGCCAGCGGACAGGCAGGGGGACTAAATAATTCACCCCTCCACTTT
.	TRBV30	TRBJ2-7	.	CAWSGGRTHSYEQYF	TGTGCCTGGAGTGGTGGGCGGACCCACTCCTACGAGCAGTACTTC
.	TRBV4-2	TRBJ2-3	.	CASSRPGRGPGDTQYF	TGTGCCAGCAGCCGACCAGGGCGGGGACCCGGAGATACGCAGTATTTT
once	TRBV2	TRBJ1-5	.	CASSEDFTQPQHF	TGTGCCAGCAGTGAAGACTTTACTCAGCCCCAGCATTTT
few	TRBV28	TRBJ2-1	.	CASSSGPRHNEQFF	TGTGCCAGCAGTTCGGGACCCCGTCACAATGAGCAGTTCTTC
.	TRBV28	TRBJ2-7	TRBD1	CASSLVPCGGQGLGEQYF	TGTGCCAGCAGTTTAGTTCCGTGCGGGGGACAGGGACTGGGCGAGCAGTACTTC
.	TRBV20-1	TRBJ2-7	.	CSGTSRAPPEQYF	TGCAGTGGAACATCAAGGGCTCCCCCCGAGCAGTACTTC
few	TRBV7-2	TRBJ2-5	TRBD2	CASAYSGSTGTQYF	TGTGCCAGCGCCTATAGCGGGTCCACAGGGACCCAGTACTTC
.	TRBV20-1	TRBJ2-7	TRBD1	CSASTGTGYEQYF	TGCAGTGCGTCAACAGGGACAGGGTACGAGCAGTACTTC
.	TRBV12-3/TRBV12-4	TRBJ2-3	TRBD2	CASSLWRERPVDTQYF	TGTGCCAGCAGTTTATGGCGGGAGCGCCCCGTGGATACGCAGTATTTT
.	TRBV11-2	TRBJ2-7	TRBD2	CASSPETGLVMAEQYF	TGTGCCAGCAGCCCCGAGACTGGACTAGTAATGGCCGAGCAGTACTTC
once	TRBV7-2	TRBJ2-5	TRBD2	CASRGTSGSREYF	TGTGCCAGCAGGGGGACTAGCGGGAGCCGTGAGTACTTC
.	TRBV29-1	TRBJ2-7	TRBD1	CSVESYRGYEQYF	TGCAGCGTTGAAAGTTACAGGGGCTACGAGCAGTACTTC
.	TRBV28	TRBJ1-2	.	CASSFTYSSRGGYTF	TGTGCCAGCAGTTTTACGTATTCATCGAGGGGTGGCTACACCTTC
.	TRBV20-1	TRBJ1-1	.	CSAPPGGNTEAFF	TGCAGTGCCCCCCCCGGGGGGAACACTGAAGCTTTCTTT
.	TRBV27	TRBJ2-2	.	CASRVDTGELFF	TGTGCCAGCAGAGTCGATACCGGGGAGCTGTTTTTT
few	TRBV4-2	TRBJ2-7	TRBD2	CASSHLTSGILLCEQYF	TGTGCCAGCAGCCATCTGACTAGCGGGATTCTCCTCTGCGAGCAGTACTTC
.	TRBV2	TRBJ1-1	TRBD1	CASTSGQGGHTEAFF	TGTGCCAGCACCTCTGGACAGGGGGGGCACACTGAAGCTTTCTTT
.	TRBV6-5	TRBJ2-7	.	CASSYSGLLGGEQYF	TGTGCCAGCAGTTACTCGGGACTACTAGGGGGGGAGCAGTACTTC
few	TRBV7-8	TRBJ2-4	.	CASSPGQYQYF	TGTGCCAGCAGCCCTGGACAGTATCAGTACTTC
.	TRBV6-1	TRBJ2-3	.	CASSRDYGTDTQYF	TGTGCCAGCAGCAGGGATTACGGCACAGATACGCAGTATTTT
.	TRBV10-3	TRBJ2-7	.	CAIRASSTYEQYF	TGTGCCATCAGGGCTAGCAGTACCTACGAGCAGTACTTC
.	TRBV7-2	TRBJ2-1	.	CASSPSLATTEQFF	TGTGCCAGCAGCCCCAGCCTAGCCACCACTGAGCAGTTCTTC
few	TRBV27	TRBJ2-1	TRBD1	CASSPGTGNEQFF	TGTGCCAGCAGCCCCGGGACAGGGAATGAGCAGTTCTTC
few	TRBV20-1	TRBJ2-5	.	CSTTVHPQQTQYF	TGCAGTACTACAGTACACCCCCAGCAGACCCAGTACTTC
.	TRBV6-6	TRBJ1-5	TRBD1	CASNPGGQGSNQPQHF	TGTGCCAGCAATCCCGGCGGACAGGGGAGCAATCAGCCCCAGCATTTT
.	TRBV29-1	TRBJ2-1	.	CSASRGSETYNEQFF	TGCAGCGCTTCACGGGGTAGTGAAACCTACAATGAGCAGTTCTTC
.	TRBV6-1	TRBJ1-2	.	CASSGAGRYYGYTF	TGTGCCAGCAGTGGAGCCGGGAGATACTATGGCTACACCTTC
.	TRBV3-1	TRBJ1-1	.	CASSQQGSEAFF	TGTGCCAGCAGCCAGCAGGGGTCTGAAGCTTTCTTT
.	TRBV7-9	TRBJ2-7	.	CASSRGASEQYF	TGTGCCAGCAGCCGCGGCGCCAGTGAGCAGTACTTC
.	TRBV27	TRBJ1-2	.	CASRPQGPYGYTF	TGTGCCAGCAGACCACAGGGACCATATGGCTACACCTTC
.	TRBV6-2/TRBV6-3	TRBJ2-4	.	CASKGDNVTKNIQYF	TGTGCCAGCAAGGGAGACAATGTGACCAAAAACATTCAGTACTTC
many	TRBV12-3/TRBV12-4	TRBJ2-5	TRBD1	CASSLNRGYQETQYF	TGTGCCAGCAGTCTAAACAGGGGATACCAAGAGACCCAGTACTTC
.	TRBV29-1	TRBJ2-5	.	CSVEGGYRGQETQYF	TGCAGCGTTGAAGGGGGTTATCGAGGGCAAGAGACCCAGTACTTC
.	TRBV20-1	TRBJ2-1	.	CSAIDYRNSSYNEQFF	TGCAGTGCTATCGACTACAGAAACAGCTCCTACAATGAGCAGTTCTTC
.	TRBV11-1	TRBJ2-7	TRBD1	CASSHGFRGYEQYF	TGTGCCAGCAGCCACGGATTCAGGGGGTACGAGCAGTACTTC
.	TRBV5-1	TRBJ1-2	TRBD1	CASSSGTGGGYTF	TGTGCCAGCAGCTCCGGGACAGGGGGTGGCTACACCTTC